One sample yielded the 30 T cell receptor beta chains listed below, sequenced in a study of T cell changes during pregnancy in multiple sclerosis. The repertoire was sequenced with immunoSEQ multiplex PCR; TCRdb's copy has only in-frame clones and lacks some. This table holds around 110,000 clones, about 93% found once. This material consisted of peripheral blood, taken in the third trimester of pregnancy. Receptors were obtained from a female donor with multiple sclerosis, enrolled in a pregnancy study.

The J gene is TRBJ1-2, the V gene TRBV19; possibly TRBD1 for D (6 bases). Germline lookup yields CDR1 LNHDA and CDR2 SQIVND (reference sequence). This CDR3 region has 15 residues. Between the trimmed V and J ends, which lost 3 bases and 8 bases, there was a span of 19 bases. The CDR3 loop reads CASSIWGQGTMGYTF. The CDR3 bases are TGTGCCAGTAGTATTTGGGGCCAGGGGACGATGGGCTACACCTTC.

The rearrangement joins TRBV19 to TRBJ1-2, with 10 bases identical to TRBD1. With V trimmed by 9 bases and J by 4 bases, 14 bases remained unmatched. The CDR3 sequence is 16 residues long. Germline V CDR1 and CDR2: LNHDA, SQIVND (reference sequence). CDR3 loop: CASLHRGTGEGYGYTF. DNA for the CDR3: TGTGCCAGCCTACACAGAGGGACAGGGGAAGGCTATGGCTACACCTTC.

This clone was counted a few times. The V and J genes are TRBV5-1 and TRBJ1-2; D not certain. This CDR3 has 14 residues. With 3 bases removed from V and 1 base from J, the gap between germline ends came to 10 bases. Germline CDR1 SGHRS, CDR2 YFSETQ. CDR3 sequence reads: CASSSDSVNYGYTF. The CDR3, as DNA: TGCGCCAGCAGCTCGGACTCGGTTAACTATGGCTACACCTTC.

The J gene is TRBJ1-2, the V gene TRBV7-9; tentative D call: TRBD1 (5 bases). The germline V and J ends were trimmed by 0 bases and 2 bases, with 10 bases remaining between them. CDR3 size: 15 residues. Germline V gene lookup returns CDR1 SEHNR and CDR2 FQNEAQ (reference sequence). DNA of the CDR3: TGTGCCAGCAGCTTAGCGTTCGGGGGGAACTATGGCTACACCTTC. Translating it yields CASSLAFGGNYGYTF.

The chain carries TRBV19 and TRBJ1-1; TRBD1 matches at 7 bases. This CDR3 comprises 15 residues. Losses at the gene ends were 6 bases for V and 2 bases for J; bases not matched to a gene: 9. Germline CDR1 is LNHDA and CDR2 is SQIVND (reference sequence). CDR3 coding DNA: TGTGCCAGTAGACCCGACAGGGCCGTAAACACTGAAGCTTTCTTT. Translated, it gives CASRPDRAVNTEAFF.

This chain connects TRBV5-1 to TRBJ2-1; 8 bases match TRBD1. The CDR3 covers 20 residues. J gave up 0 bases and V 4 bases, and 18 bases lay outside the gene matches. Germline assignment: CDR1 SGHRS and CDR2 YFSETQ. Written as DNA, the CDR3 is TGCGCCAGCAGCCCGAACCGGGACAGGACCTTAGAGGGCTCCTACAATGAGCAGTTCTTC. This translates into CASSPNRDRTLEGSYNEQFF.

This sequence joins TRBV4-1 and TRBJ2-5; the D is unclear. The germline V and J ends were trimmed by 1 base and 0 bases, with 9 bases remaining between them. Germline CDR1 MGHRA, CDR2 YSYEKL. This CDR3 comprises 15 residues. The CDR3 nucleotides read TGCGCCAGCAGCCAAGGCCTTAACTACCAAGAGACCCAGTACTTC. This encodes CASSQGLNYQETQYF.

The V gene is TRBV6-1, the J gene TRBJ2-7; possible D gene TRBD1, 9 bases. V was shortened by 3 bases and J by 2 bases, with 29 bases between the two germline ends. The germline V gene encodes CDR1 MNHNS and CDR2 SASEGT. The CDR3 has 20 residues. CDR3 sequence reads: CASSEVIGQGMAGGPYEQYF. The CDR3 nucleotides read TGTGCCAGCAGTGAGGTAATAGGACAGGGGATGGCGGGAGGCCCCTACGAGCAGTACTTC.

The V and J genes are TRBV28 and TRBJ1-5, with D possibly matching TRBD1 (5 bases). Germline V gives CDR1 MDHEN, CDR2 SYDVKM. Trimming shortened V by 3 bases and J by 5 bases, and 11 bases separated the two germline ends. The CDR3 extends over 14 amino acids. The CDR3, as DNA: TGTGCCAGCAGTTTTGACTCAGGGTATCAGCCCCAGCATTTT. This gives the protein CASSFDSGYQPQHF.

This chain joins TRBV6-5 and TRBJ1-2, with 7 bases lining up with TRBD1. There are 12 residues in the CDR3. Germline CDR1 is MNHEY and CDR2 is SVGAGI. V lost 7 bases and J lost 7; bases outside the gene matches: 6. The CDR3 nucleotides are TGTGCCAGCACCAGACAGGGATTTGGCTACACCTTC. Protein: CASTRQGFGYTF.

This chain connects TRBV9 to TRBJ2-1; a weak D match, TRBD1 (6 bases). This CDR3 is 13 amino acids long. The germline V gene encodes CDR1 SGDLS and CDR2 YYNGEE. Between the trimmed V and J ends, which lost 3 bases and 11 bases, there was a span of 15 bases. CDR3 in amino acids: CASSAGADSKQFF. In nucleotides, the CDR3 is TGTGCCAGCAGCGCAGGGGCGGATTCGAAGCAGTTCTTC.

This clone was seen just once. J is TRBJ2-1 and V is TRBV25-1; D uncertain. The germline V and J ends were trimmed by 0 bases and 4 bases, with 4 bases remaining between them. CDR1 is MGHDK, CDR2 SYGVNS, per germline. The CDR3 runs 13 residues. CDR3 loop: CASSEYGYNEQFF. CDR3 DNA sequence: TGTGCCAGCAGTGAATACGGGTACAATGAGCAGTTCTTC.

This chain uses TRBV28 with TRBJ2-1; D uncertain. Germline CDR1 MDHEN, CDR2 SYDVKM. V was cut by 8 bases and J by 6 bases, with 5 bases left in between. The CDR3 is 10 residues long. CDR3 coding DNA: TGTGCCAGCGGGCCCAATGAGCAGTTCTTC. It yields the protein CASGPNEQFF.

Only one count was recorded for this clone. The chain links TRBV6-6 to TRBJ1-2, with D unclear. This CDR3 contains 14 residues. Trimming removed 6 bases at V and 0 bases at J, with 11 bases between. Per germline, CDR1 MNHNY and CDR2 SVGAGI (reference sequence). The CDR3 loop reads CASSSEEPNYGYTF. The CDR3 region has the DNA TGTGCCAGCAGCTCCGAAGAGCCTAACTATGGCTACACCTTC.

The CDR3 is CASSEFYRTGGPGEQFF. The CDR3 DNA follows: TGCGCCAGCAGTGAATTTTATCGGACGGGAGGGCCAGGGGAGCAGTTCTTC. The chain is built from TRBV10-2 and TRBJ2-1; 8 bases match TRBD2. V lost 3 bases to trimming and J lost 10 bases; unmatched junction nucleotides: 17. The CDR3 has 17 amino acids. Germline loops: CDR1 WSHSY, CDR2 SAAADI.

The chain is built from TRBV2 and TRBJ1-1; 7 bases are shared with TRBD1. CDR1 is SNHLY, CDR2 FYNNEI, per germline. The CDR3 extends over 13 amino acids. Losses at the gene ends were 3 bases for V and 5 bases for J; bases not matched to a gene: 3. Here the CDR3 reads CASSENRGTEAFF. The CDR3 region has the DNA TGTGCCAGCAGTGAGAACAGGGGAACTGAAGCTTTCTTT.

The V and J genes are TRBV6-5 and TRBJ1-5; 8 nucleotides match TRBD1. CDR3 length: 13 residues. CDR1 and CDR2 from the germline V gene are MNHEY and SVGAGI. V shed 6 bases, J shed 7 bases, and the junction held 5 bases outside the gene matches. CDR3 in amino acids: CASRMDRVQPQHF. In nucleotides, the CDR3 is TGTGCCAGCAGGATGGACAGGGTGCAGCCCCAGCATTTT.

V usage is TRBV6-1 and J usage is TRBJ2-5; TRBD2 aligns across 9 bases. The V segment lost 5 bases and the J segment 5 bases; nucleotides outside the gene matches: 9. CDR1 is MNHNS, CDR2 SASEGT, per germline. This CDR3 contains 15 residues. DNA of the CDR3: TGTGCCAGCAGTCCGGCGGGGGGGGGCCTGGAGACCCAGTACTTC. Translated: CASSPAGGGLETQYF.

The chain recombines TRBV5-6 with TRBJ2-5; the D gene is possibly TRBD2 (6 bases). The ends were cut back, 4 bases at V and 5 bases at J, with 15 bases in the middle. CDR1 is SGHDT, CDR2 YYEEEE, per germline. This CDR3 contains 14 residues. CDR3 nucleotide sequence: TGTGCCAGCAGCCCTGGTACGGGAGCGGAGACCCAGTACTTC. Amino acids: CASSPGTGAETQYF.

The V gene is TRBV19, the J gene TRBJ2-5, with TRBD1 matching 8 bases. V gave up 7 bases and J gave up 1 base; unmatched junction bases: 8. Germline V gene data show CDR1 as LNHDA and CDR2 as SQIVND (reference sequence). CDR3 length: 15 residues. CDR3 region: CASTGQGLTQETQYF. The CDR3 DNA sequence: TGTGCCAGTACCGGACAGGGCCTGACCCAAGAGACCCAGTACTTC.

The rearrangement joins TRBV7-6 to TRBJ1-1; tentatively, D is TRBD1 (6 bases). Germline CDR1 reads SGHVS; CDR2 reads FNYEAQ. This CDR3 spans 15 amino acids. Trimming shortened V by 5 bases and J by 4 bases, and 17 bases separated the two germline ends. In nucleotides, the CDR3 is TGTGCCAGCAGCAATCCGGGGGGGGCAAGCACTGAAGCTTTCTTT. Amino acid sequence: CASSNPGGASTEAFF.

This clone occurred many times. The chain couples TRBV7-9 to TRBJ1-2; D may be TRBD1 (5 bases). The V gene's germline CDR1 is SEHNR and CDR2 FQNEAQ (reference sequence). The V and J ends lost 7 bases and 6 bases respectively, with 18 bases between them. The CDR3 covers 14 residues. CDR3: CASTPGTSRDGYTF. The CDR3 nucleotides read TGTGCCAGCACCCCTGGGACTTCTAGGGATGGCTACACCTTC.

The chain recombines TRBV29-1 with TRBJ1-4; D is unclear. This CDR3 region has 15 residues. With 6 bases removed from V and 2 bases from J, the gap between germline ends came to 16 bases. Germline V gene lookup returns CDR1 SQVTM and CDR2 ANQGSEA. CDR3 sequence (DNA): TGCAGCGTGAGGGATCTCCTCAGTACTAATGAAAAACTGTTTTTT. Its translation is CSVRDLLSTNEKLFF.

J is TRBJ1-4 and V is TRBV28; TRBD1 agrees at 7 bases. Per the germline V gene, CDR1 is MDHEN and CDR2 is SYDVKM. The CDR3 runs to 16 residues. The ends lost 2 bases at V and 6 bases at J; junction bases unmatched: 9. The CDR3 spells CASSLTQGRGYEKLFF. DNA for the CDR3: TGTGCCAGCAGTTTAACCCAGGGCAGGGGGTATGAAAAACTGTTTTTT.

The chain is built from TRBV4-1 and TRBJ1-2; D is possibly TRBD1 (6 bases). The CDR3 has 14 residues. The V end lost 0 bases, the J end lost 5 bases, and 10 bases lay between the germline ends. Per germline, CDR1 MGHRA and CDR2 YSYEKL. CDR3 region: CASSQDKQGYGYTF. CDR3 bases: TGCGCCAGCAGCCAAGACAAACAGGGATATGGCTACACCTTC.

The V gene is TRBV7-6, the J gene TRBJ2-7; a possible D gene is TRBD2 (5 bases). V was pared by 5 bases and J by 1 base, with 12 bases between. Per the germline V gene, CDR1 is SGHVS and CDR2 is FNYEAQ. The CDR3 length is 14 residues. DNA for the CDR3: TGTGCCAGCAGCGTCGGGGTCCTATCCTACGAGCAGTACTTC. It codes for CASSVGVLSYEQYF.

The chain couples TRBV13 to TRBJ1-2, with a possible D match to TRBD1 (5 bases). Trimming cost V 2 bases and J 2 bases, with 12 bases left between them. Per the germline V gene, CDR1 is PRHDT and CDR2 is FYEKMQ (reference sequence). The CDR3 covers 15 residues. In DNA, the CDR3 is TGTGCCAGCAGCTTACAGGTCCAGGGCAACTATGGCTACACCTTC. It specifies CASSLQVQGNYGYTF.

The chain has TRBV19 and TRBJ1-2, with D hard to call. The CDR3 is 15 amino acids. The germline V gene encodes CDR1 LNHDA and CDR2 SQIVND (reference sequence). Trimming removed 6 bases at V and 6 bases at J, with 20 bases between. In DNA form, the CDR3 reads TGTGCCAGTAGCCGAGACACGCACCGGGAGGATGGCTACACCTTC. It specifies CASSRDTHREDGYTF.

The table lists this clone with a count of one. V gene TRBV6-4 combines with J gene TRBJ2-1; 13 nucleotides match TRBD2. There are 18 residues in the CDR3. Germline CDR1 MRHNA, CDR2 SNTAGT. The J segment lost 7 bases and the V segment lost 1 base, leaving 10 bases of the junction unmatched. The CDR3: CASSDFSKLAGGQNEQFF. In DNA, the CDR3 is TGTGCCAGCAGTGACTTCTCTAAACTAGCGGGAGGGCAAAATGAGCAGTTCTTC.

This chain links TRBV28 with TRBJ2-1, with 8 bases identical to TRBD2. Germline assignment: CDR1 MDHEN and CDR2 SYDVKM. The J segment lost 7 bases and the V segment lost 2 bases, leaving 10 bases of the junction unmatched. CDR3 length: 16 residues. The CDR3, as DNA: TGTGCCAGCAGTTTAAGCGACGGGACTAGAAGAAATGAGCAGTTCTTC. Its protein is CASSLSDGTRRNEQFF.